This T cell receptor beta chain was documented in a study of T cell changes during pregnancy in multiple sclerosis. The CDR3 consists of 18 residues. TCRdb keeps only in-frame clones here, not all; method: immunoSEQ multiplex PCR. The profile shows tens of thousands of clones, 75% to 90% of them singletons. The source is a female donor with multiple sclerosis, enrolled in a pregnancy study. The source was CD8+ T cells from peripheral blood mononuclear cells, collected in the third trimester of pregnancy. This chain joins TRBV12-2 and TRBJ2-1; the D segment call TRBD2 is taken from the table without a DNA check. TRBV12-2 is reported as a pseudogene. The CDR3 reads CASLRGLAGTLQYNEQFF. The CDR3 DNA reads TGTGCAAGCCTTAGGGGACTAGCGGGTACCTTACAGTACAATGAGCAGTTCTTC.